These T cell receptor beta chains were read from a single sample in a study of somatic mutations in cytotoxic T cells in rheumatoid arthritis. Assay used: immunoSEQ multiplex PCR; TCRdb lists only in-frame clones, some missing. The sample contains about 6,700 clones, approximately 72% of which appear only once. The sample comprised CD8+ T cells sorted from blood. The receptor set was obtained from a woman aged 55-69 years in good health. The CDR3 runs from the conserved cysteine through the conserved F or W. The D gene is left open where the match is weak. A clone size is listed for some rows: how often the clone was seen (once, few, many), or a class if it is expanded.

d_call clone_size j_call v_call cdr3_nt cdr3_aa
NA NA TRBJ2-7 TRBV7-9 TGTGCCAGCGGCCCTTCGCCGGGTGGGTGGGAGCAGTACTTC CASGPSPGGWEQYF
NA NA TRBJ2-7 TRBV5-1 TGCGCCAGCAGCTCCTTTACAGGGAATCCCGAGCAGTACTTC CASSSFTGNPEQYF
NA NA TRBJ2-7 TRBV7-8 TGTGCCAGCAGCGCACAGGGTTCCTACGAGCAGTACTTC CASSAQGSYEQYF
TRBD1 NA TRBJ1-5 TRBV4-2 TGTGCCAGCAGCCCGTGGGACAGGGGCGGCAATCAGCCCCAGCATTTT CASSPWDRGGNQPQHF
TRBD2 NA TRBJ2-2 TRBV5-6 TGTGCCAGCAGCTTGATGTTAGCGGGGTACACCGGGGAGCTGTTTTTT CASSLMLAGYTGELFF
TRBD2 once TRBJ2-3 TRBV27 TGTGCCAGCACCTCGTTTCTTAGCGGGAGGGCGACGAATACGCAGTATTTT CASTSFLSGRATNTQYF
NA NA TRBJ2-1 TRBV27 TGTGCCAGCAGTCCGTCTGCGGGTTTAGCGGACAATGAGCAGTTCTTC CASSPSAGLADNEQFF
NA NA TRBJ2-1 TRBV29-1 TGCAGCGTTGATGGGGCGGCTGGCTCCTACAATGAGCAGTTCTTC CSVDGAAGSYNEQFF
TRBD2 NA TRBJ2-3 TRBV5-6 TGTGCCAGCAGCCATCGGACTAGCGTAGATACGCAGTATTTT CASSHRTSVDTQYF
NA NA TRBJ2-2 TRBV6-5 TGTGCCAGCAGTTACGCTAGCGAGGTCGGGGAGCTGTTTTTT CASSYASEVGELFF
TRBD2 NA TRBJ2-2 TRBV5-1 TGCGCCAGCAGCTTGCCGAGACTAGCGGGGGCGTCCCGGGACACCGGGGAGCTGTTTTTT CASSLPRLAGASRDTGELFF
NA NA TRBJ2-7 TRBV6-1 TGTGCCAGCAGCCCAGGGCGGAACGAGCAGTACTTC CASSPGRNEQYF
TRBD2 NA TRBJ2-3 TRBV4-1 TGCGCCAGCAGCCCTGCTGCCGGGACTAGCGGGAGTGGGGCCACAGATACGCAGTATTTT CASSPAAGTSGSGATDTQYF
NA NA TRBJ2-7 TRBV28 TGTGCCAGTGGCTCCCCTGAGACACCCTACGAGCAGTACTTC CASGSPETPYEQYF
TRBD2 NA TRBJ2-7 TRBV5-6 TGTGCCAGCAGCTGGGGGGGACCTGGGAACTACGAGCAGTACTTC CASSWGGPGNYEQYF
TRBD2 once TRBJ2-5 TRBV5-1 TGCGCCAGCAGCTTTCCGGGGGGCCAAGAGACCCAGTACTTC CASSFPGGQETQYF
TRBD2 NA TRBJ2-1 TRBV7-6 TGTGCCAGCAGCCCCCGACTAGCGGGTTACAATGAGCAGTTCTTC CASSPRLAGYNEQFF
NA NA TRBJ1-1 TRBV5-4 TGTGCCAGCCAGGTCCGGAGGGGGAACACTGAAGCTTTCTTT CASQVRRGNTEAFF
NA few TRBJ2-2 TRBV4-1 TGCGCCAGCAGCCCCGAATGGGCTTCCCTCCCCGAGGAGCTGTTTTTT CASSPEWASLPEELFF
TRBD1 few TRBJ2-1 TRBV5-8 TGTGCCAGCAGCTTCCGGGACAGGGGTGTTTATGAGCAGTTCTTC CASSFRDRGVYEQFF
TRBD2 NA TRBJ2-3 TRBV6-4 TGTGCCAGCAGCCCCGCGGGGGGAGCAGATACGCAGTATTTT CASSPAGGADTQYF
TRBD1 NA TRBJ1-1 TRBV4-3 TGCGCCAGCAGCCGACGAAGGACAGGGATGAACACTGAAGCTTTCTTT CASSRRRTGMNTEAFF
TRBD1 NA TRBJ2-2 TRBV7-9 TGTGCCAGCAGCAAGGGACAGGGCGACACCGGGGAGCTGTTTTTT CASSKGQGDTGELFF
NA NA TRBJ2-2 TRBV10-1 TGCGCCAGCAGTGTGGAGGCTATGACCGGGGAGCTGTTTTTT CASSVEAMTGELFF
NA NA TRBJ1-5 TRBV27 TGTGCCAGCAGTTTAGGCAGGCACAGTTTCCAGCATTTT CASSLGRHSFQHF
TRBD1 NA TRBJ2-5 TRBV7-8 TGTGCCAGCAGCGCGAGACAGGGAAAGGAGACCCAGTACTTC CASSARQGKETQYF
NA NA TRBJ1-2 TRBV28 TGTGCCAGCAGTTTATCGCGGCAGGGCGGTGGCTACACCTTC CASSLSRQGGGYTF
NA NA TRBJ2-3 TRBV19 TGTGCCAGTAGTATAGAAGGAGCGGGACACACAGATACGCAGTATTTT CASSIEGAGHTDTQYF
TRBD2 once TRBJ2-1 TRBV2 TGTGCCAGCAGTGCGGGGGGGAACGAGCAGTTCTTC CASSAGGNEQFF
NA NA TRBJ2-5 TRBV6-6 TGTGCCAGCAGTTACTCTGGGGGCGAGGGGGAGACCCAGTACTTC CASSYSGGEGETQYF
TRBD1 NA TRBJ1-3 TRBV5-6 TGTGCCAGCAGCTCAGTAGGGGGCCCCAACTCTGGAAACACCATATATTTT CASSSVGGPNSGNTIYF
TRBD2 NA TRBJ2-3 TRBV5-6 TGTGCCAGCAGGTCGGGACTAGGGGGTGATACGCAGTATTTT CASRSGLGGDTQYF
TRBD1 NA TRBJ1-3 TRBV9 TGTGCCAGCAGCGTAAGGGACAGGGGGCTCGAATCTGGAAACACCATATATTTT CASSVRDRGLESGNTIYF
TRBD1 NA TRBJ1-4 TRBV6-5 TGTGCCAGCAGTTACCGGACAGGCCTTAATGAAAAACTGTTTTTT CASSYRTGLNEKLFF
TRBD1 NA TRBJ2-5 TRBV6-1 TGTGCCAGCAGGAAGGGACAGGGCATCCAAGAGACCCAGTACTTC CASRKGQGIQETQYF